Below are 29 T cell receptor beta chains sequenced from a single sample in a study of yellow fever vaccine responses in identical twins. TCRdb processed the RT-PCR reads anew with MiXCR; each CDR3 protein has one entry. This table holds about 9,000 distinct CDR3 sequences, roughly 84% found once. The starting material was T cells from blood (PBMCs), unsorted or a sorted subset (not recorded which), obtained before or after yellow fever vaccination (not recorded which). The receptors come from a woman aged 18-30 years who received the yellow fever vaccine.

The genes are TRBV6-1 and TRBJ2-5; maybe TRBD2 (5 bases). The ends were cut back, 8 bases at V and 7 bases at J, with 14 bases in the middle. The CDR3 loop spans 12 amino acids. CDR1 MNHNS and CDR2 SASEGT come from the germline V gene. The CDR3 reads CASEVARGTQYF. The CDR3 DNA is TGTGCCAGCGAGGTTGCCCGGGGGACCCAGTACTTC.

V usage is TRBV10-1 and J usage is TRBJ1-2; a possible D gene is TRBD1 (6 bases). The germline V and J ends were trimmed by 2 bases and 5 bases, with 12 bases remaining between them. The CDR3 is 14 residues long. Per the germline V gene, CDR1 is WNHNN and CDR2 is SYGVQD (reference sequence). CDR3 DNA sequence: TGCGCCAGCAGTGAGATTGGGACAACATATGGCTACACCTTC. Its protein product is CASSEIGTTYGYTF.

This chain joins TRBV5-6 and TRBJ1-2; 8 bases match TRBD1. Germline CDR1 reads SGHDT; CDR2 reads YYEEEE. With 6 bases clipped from V and 5 bases from J, the junction kept 9 bases outside the gene matches. The CDR3 covers 14 residues. CDR3 coding DNA: TGTGCCAGCACTGCAGGGGGCGCTTGGTATGGCTACACCTTC. Encoded protein: CASTAGGAWYGYTF. The variable domain in full, completed from reference TRBV5-6 and TRBJ1-2, reads DAGVTQSPTHLIKTRGQQVTLRCSPKSGHDTVSWYQQALGQGPQFIFQYYEEEERQRGNFPDRFSGHQFPNYSSELNVNALLLGDSALYLCASTAGGAWYGYTFGSGTRLTVV.

This clonotype was picked up one time. The gene calls are TRBV9 and TRBJ1-6, with D perhaps TRBD1 (5 bases). The germline V gene has CDR1 SGDLS and CDR2 YYNGEE. The V gene lost 3 bases and the J gene lost 10 bases, with 23 bases spanning the gap. The CDR3 spans 17 residues. CDR3: CASSAEAGGPPRSPLHF. CDR3 nucleotide sequence: TGTGCCAGCAGCGCCGAGGCGGGGGGTCCCCCAAGATCACCCCTCCACTTT.

V is TRBV6-5 and J is TRBJ2-2; perhaps D is TRBD1 or TRBD2 (5 bases each). Trimming shortened V by 2 bases and J by 4 bases, and 5 bases separated the two germline ends. Germline values: CDR1 MNHEY, CDR2 SVGAGI. The CDR3 is made up of 13 amino acids. The CDR3 DNA reads as TGTGCCAGCAGTTACGGGGGCACCGGGGAGCTGTTTTTT. Amino acid sequence: CASSYGGTGELFF.

J is TRBJ2-4 and V is TRBV12-3 or TRBV12-4; 9 bases match TRBD1. This CDR3 comprises 14 residues. With V trimmed by 7 bases and J by 8 bases, 9 bases remained unmatched. CDR3 sequence: CASTMDRGVDIQYF. The CDR3, as DNA: TGTGCCAGCACTATGGACAGGGGAGTAGACATTCAGTACTTC.

The V call is TRBV10-3, the J call TRBJ2-1; 7 nucleotides align to TRBD2. CDR3 length: 15 amino acids. With 6 bases clipped from V and 0 bases from J, the junction kept 5 bases outside the gene matches. Germline V gives CDR1 ENHRY, CDR2 SYGVKD. The CDR3 reads CAIRSSGDSYNEQFF. The CDR3 region has the DNA TGTGCCATCAGGAGCAGCGGGGACTCCTACAATGAGCAGTTCTTC.

V and J are TRBV18 and TRBJ2-7; D remains ambiguous. Per germline, CDR1 KGHSH and CDR2 LQKENI. This CDR3 region has 12 residues. Trimming shortened V by 2 bases and J by 2 bases, and 4 bases separated the two germline ends. DNA of the CDR3: TGTGCCAGCTCACCAGGAGCCTACGAGCAGTACGTC. It is translated as CASSPGAYEQYV.

V and J are TRBV20-1 and TRBJ1-6; unclear D gene. CDR3 length: 16 residues. The V gene lost 2 bases and the J gene lost 0 bases, with 11 bases spanning the gap. CDR1 and CDR2 from the germline V gene are DFQATT and SNEGSKA (reference sequence). CDR3 nucleotide sequence: TGCAGTGCTAGAAGCGGGCCGGGCTCCTATAATTCACCCCTCCACTTT. It is translated as CSARSGPGSYNSPLHF.

CDR3 protein: CASSFAARGYEQFF. CDR3 nucleotides: TGTGCCAGCAGTTTCGCCGCCAGGGGTTATGAGCAGTTCTTC. The J gene is TRBJ2-1, the V gene TRBV28; perhaps TRBD1 as D (6 bases). V lost 3 bases, J lost 8 bases, and 14 bases lay in between. Per the germline V gene, CDR1 is MDHEN and CDR2 is SYDVKM. This CDR3 comprises 14 residues.

The chain recombines TRBV2 with TRBJ2-1, with D tentatively TRBD2 (5 bases). Germline lookup yields CDR1 SNHLY and CDR2 FYNNEI. V dropped 8 bases and J dropped 3 bases, with 17 bases sitting between them. The CDR3 runs 15 residues. The CDR3 DNA is TGTGCCAGCCTCGGGCGGGCAAGAGACTACAATGAGCAGTTCTTC. It translates to CASLGRARDYNEQFF.

The chain employs TRBV5-4 and TRBJ2-1, with 7 bases aligning to TRBD1. Looked up from germline, CDR1 is SGHNT and CDR2 is YYREEE (reference sequence). This CDR3 is built from 13 residues. With 3 bases clipped from V and 6 bases from J, the junction kept 3 bases outside the gene matches. Written as DNA, the CDR3 is TGTGCCAGCAGCTCACAGGGGACCAATGAGCAGTTCTTC. Protein sequence: CASSSQGTNEQFF. The variable domain in full, with the rest retrieved from reference TRBV5-4 and TRBJ2-1, is ETGVTQSPTHLIKTRGQQVTLRCSSQSGHNTVSWYQQALGQGPQFIFQYYREEENGRGNFPPRFSGLQFPNYSSELNVNALELDDSALYLCASSSQGTNEQFFGPGTRLTVL.

CDR3 sequence (DNA): TGTGCCAGTAGTGCCCTGGTGGGGGTTAACAATGAGCAGTTCTTC. Protein sequence: CASSALVGVNNEQFF. V and J are TRBV19 and TRBJ2-1; D might be TRBD1 or TRBD2, each matching 5 bases. V was cut by 5 bases and J by 5 bases, with 16 bases left in between. Germline CDR1 is LNHDA and CDR2 is SQIVND (reference sequence). The CDR3 is made up of 15 amino acids.

The rearrangement joins TRBV12-3 or TRBV12-4 to TRBJ1-1; D uncertain. This CDR3 comprises 15 residues. Trimming pared 3 bases from V and 0 bases from J, leaving 11 bases between. CDR3 sequence reads: CASSFRREMNTEAFF. The DNA for the CDR3 is TGTGCCAGCAGTTTTCGCCGAGAGATGAACACTGAAGCTTTCTTT.

The CDR3 bases are TGCAGCGTTGAGAGGAGCGAGGGGTATGAGCAGTTCTTC. Its protein product is CSVERSEGYEQFF. V gene TRBV29-1 combines with J gene TRBJ2-1; either TRBD1 or TRBD2 may supply D (5 bases each). This CDR3 contains 13 residues. The V and J ends lost 3 bases and 8 bases respectively, with 14 bases between them. Germline-derived CDR1 and CDR2 are SQVTM and ANQGSEA.

The sample holds a few counts of this clonotype. The gene calls are TRBV2 and TRBJ1-2, with D possibly TRBD1 on 5 matching bases. Trimming removed 2 bases from V and 5 bases from J, with 12 bases in between. The CDR3 has 14 amino acids. The V gene's germline CDR1 is SNHLY and CDR2 FYNNEI. The CDR3 spells CASSENPGPYGYTF. The CDR3 coding sequence is TGTGCCAGCAGTGAAAATCCAGGGCCTTATGGCTACACCTTC. The full variable domain, with the rest looked up from reference TRBV2 and TRBJ1-2, is EPEVTQTPSHQVTQMGQEVILRCVPISNHLYFYWYRQILGQKVEFLVSFYNNEISEKSEIFDDQFSVERPDGSNFTLKIRSTKLEDSAMYFCASSENPGPYGYTFGSGTRLTVV.

The genes are TRBV29-1 and TRBJ2-7; D might be TRBD2 (5 bases). V lost 5 bases and J 1 base, leaving 9 bases between the germline ends. The CDR3 has 12 amino acids. The germline gives CDR1 SQVTM, CDR2 ANQGSEA. CDR3 residues: CSVSAESYEQYF. CDR3 coding DNA: TGCAGCGTTTCAGCGGAGTCCTACGAGCAGTACTTC.

This clonotype was recorded a few times. The chain is built from TRBV4-1 and TRBJ2-7; a weak D match, TRBD1 (5 bases). CDR1 MGHRA and CDR2 YSYEKL come from the germline V gene. Trimming removed 4 bases from V and 7 bases from J, with 20 bases in between. The CDR3 has 15 residues. CDR3 loop: CASSLTPWAGWEQYF. The CDR3 DNA is TGCGCCAGCAGCCTGACCCCTTGGGCAGGGTGGGAGCAGTACTTC.

The gene calls are TRBV23-1 and TRBJ2-1, with a weak D call TRBD2 (6 bases). TRBV23-1 carries the ORF label, with uncertain function. The germline V and J ends were trimmed by 4 bases and 0 bases, with 16 bases remaining between them. This CDR3 is 17 amino acids long. This chain's CDR3 is CASSPEGWDFSYNEQFF. Here the CDR3 DNA reads TGCGCCAGCAGTCCCGAGGGGTGGGACTTCTCCTACAATGAGCAGTTCTTC.

The rearrangement joins TRBV10-3 to TRBJ1-6; 7 bases agree with TRBD1. The junction had 6 bases not matched to a gene; V was cut back by 8 bases and J by 8 bases. CDR1 is ENHRY, CDR2 SYGVKD, per germline. This CDR3 is built from 13 residues. The chain's CDR3 is CAIGGQLDSPLHF. CDR3 DNA sequence: TGTGCCATCGGGGGACAGCTGGATTCACCCCTCCACTTT.

This rearrangement joins TRBV7-9 to TRBJ1-1; 7 bases fit TRBD1. This CDR3 contains 15 residues. The germline CDR1 and CDR2 sequences are SEHNR and FQNEAQ (reference sequence). V shed 3 bases and J 1 base; nucleotides not matched to a gene: 5. The CDR3 protein is CASSFRRQGNTEAFF. The CDR3 DNA follows: TGTGCCAGCAGCTTTCGGCGACAGGGGAACACTGAAGCTTTCTTT.

A single count supports this clonotype. CDR3 nucleotide sequence: TGTGCCAGCTCACCCACGGGACAGGGGTACGAGCAGTACGTC. Translated, it gives CASSPTGQGYEQYV. The chain carries TRBV18 and TRBJ2-7; the match to TRBD1 covers 10 bases. This CDR3 contains 14 residues. CDR1 KGHSH and CDR2 LQKENI come from the germline V gene. V shed 3 bases and J 4 bases; nucleotides not matched to a gene: 3.

This chain connects TRBV2 to TRBJ2-1; the D gene is possibly TRBD1 (6 bases). The CDR3 length is 14 residues. V lost 7 bases and J 3 bases, leaving 13 bases between the germline ends. CDR1 SNHLY and CDR2 FYNNEI come from the germline V gene. The chain's CDR3 is CASNKRDNYNEQFF. The CDR3 DNA sequence: TGTGCCAGCAACAAACGGGACAACTACAATGAGCAGTTCTTC.

The chain couples TRBV12-3 or TRBV12-4 to TRBJ2-1, with 8 bases identical to TRBD2. Trimming cost V 3 bases and J 8 bases; bases outside gene matches: 15. This CDR3 spans 17 amino acids. As DNA, the CDR3 is TGTGCCAGCAGTTTTCCCCCGGGGGGGGCCCGGTTGGATGAGCAGTTCTTC. Encoded protein: CASSFPPGGARLDEQFF.

This clonotype was seen only once. The CDR3 DNA follows: TGTGCCATCAGTGAGTCCGGGACAGGGAGCCCAACGAGGCAGTACTTC. Amino acids: CAISESGTGSPTRQYF. This chain links TRBV10-3 with TRBJ2-7; 9 bases match TRBD1. Germline CDR1 reads ENHRY; CDR2 reads SYGVKD. Losses at the gene ends were 0 bases for V and 9 bases for J; bases not matched to a gene: 12. The CDR3 totals 16 residues.

This clonotype was counted a single time. The chain joins TRBV15 to TRBJ1-1; D gene ambiguous. Germline V gives CDR1 LNHNV, CDR2 YYDKDF (reference sequence). The V and J ends lost 5 bases and 0 bases respectively, with 10 bases between them. There are 14 residues in the CDR3. The CDR3 nucleotides read TGTGCCACCAGCCGACGAGGGTTGAACACTGAAGCTTTCTTT. It codes for CATSRRGLNTEAFF.

This chain connects TRBV12-3 or TRBV12-4 to TRBJ1-5; no clear D gene. CDR3 length equals 12 residues. The V end lost 10 bases, the J end lost 2 bases, and 9 bases lay between the germline ends. Here the CDR3 reads CATSQGNQPQHF. For the CDR3, the DNA is TGTGCCACCTCGCAGGGCAATCAGCCCCAGCATTTT.

CDR3 loop: CASSPGNDNEQFF. In DNA, the CDR3 is TGTGCCAGCTCACCAGGTAATGACAATGAGCAGTTCTTC. The chain has TRBV18 and TRBJ2-1, with D uncertain. Germline V gene lookup returns CDR1 KGHSH and CDR2 LQKENI. V dropped 2 bases and J dropped 5 bases, with 7 bases sitting between them. The CDR3 runs 13 residues.

This chain joins TRBV29-1 and TRBJ2-1; D might be TRBD1 (6 bases). CDR1 is SQVTM and CDR2 is ANQGSEA in the germline V gene. The V end lost 6 bases, the J end lost 6 bases, and 15 bases lay between the germline ends. The CDR3 has 13 residues. CDR3 nucleotide sequence: TGCAGCGTAGGTCGGTTAGGGGGCAATGAGCAGTTCTTC. Its protein is CSVGRLGGNEQFF.